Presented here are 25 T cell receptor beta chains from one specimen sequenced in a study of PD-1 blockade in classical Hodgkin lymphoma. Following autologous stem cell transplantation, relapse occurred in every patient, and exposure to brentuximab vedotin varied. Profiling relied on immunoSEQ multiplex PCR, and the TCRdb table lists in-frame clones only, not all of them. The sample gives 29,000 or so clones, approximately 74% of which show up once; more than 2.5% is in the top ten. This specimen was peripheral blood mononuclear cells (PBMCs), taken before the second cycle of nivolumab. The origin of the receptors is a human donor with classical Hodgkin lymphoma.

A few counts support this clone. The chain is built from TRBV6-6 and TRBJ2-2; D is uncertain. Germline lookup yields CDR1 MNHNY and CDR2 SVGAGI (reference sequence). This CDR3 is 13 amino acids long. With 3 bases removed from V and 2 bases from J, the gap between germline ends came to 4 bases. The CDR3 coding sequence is TGTGCCAGCAGTTATAGTAACACCGGGGAGCTGTTTTTT. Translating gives CASSYSNTGELFF.

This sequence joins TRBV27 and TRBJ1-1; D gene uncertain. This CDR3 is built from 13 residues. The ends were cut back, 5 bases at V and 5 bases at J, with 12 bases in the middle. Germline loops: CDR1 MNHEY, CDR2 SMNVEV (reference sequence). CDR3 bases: TGTGCCAGCAGTCTGACCCCTCGTACTGAAGCTTTCTTT. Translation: CASSLTPRTEAFF.

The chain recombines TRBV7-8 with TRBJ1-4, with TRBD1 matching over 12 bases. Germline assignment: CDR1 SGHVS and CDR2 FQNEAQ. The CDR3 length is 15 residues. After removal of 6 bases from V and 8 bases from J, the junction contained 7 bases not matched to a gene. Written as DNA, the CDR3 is TGTGCCAGCAGTCTGGGACAGGGGGCTTGGGAAAAACTGTTTTTT. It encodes CASSLGQGAWEKLFF.

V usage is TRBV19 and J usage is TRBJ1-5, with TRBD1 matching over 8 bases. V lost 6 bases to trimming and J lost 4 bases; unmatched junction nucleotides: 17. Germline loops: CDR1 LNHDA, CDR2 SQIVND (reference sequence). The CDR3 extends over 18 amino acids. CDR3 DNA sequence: TGTGCCAGTAGCGAATTGGACAGGGAGGGAATTAGGAATCAGCCCCAGCATTTT. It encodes CASSELDREGIRNQPQHF.

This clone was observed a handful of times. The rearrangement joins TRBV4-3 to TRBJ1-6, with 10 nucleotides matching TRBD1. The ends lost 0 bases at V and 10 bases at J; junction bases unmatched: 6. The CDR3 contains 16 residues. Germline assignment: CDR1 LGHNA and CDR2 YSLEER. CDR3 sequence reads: CASSQEWGQGHSPLHF. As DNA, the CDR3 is TGCGCCAGCAGCCAAGAATGGGGACAGGGGCACTCACCCCTCCACTTT.

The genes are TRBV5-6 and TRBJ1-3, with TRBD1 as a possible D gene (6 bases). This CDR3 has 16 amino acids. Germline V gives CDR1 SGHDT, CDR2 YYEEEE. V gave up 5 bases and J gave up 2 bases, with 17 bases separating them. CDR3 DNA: TGTGCCAGCAGACTGAACCCCACAGGGACTGGAAACACCATATATTTT. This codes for CASRLNPTGTGNTIYF.

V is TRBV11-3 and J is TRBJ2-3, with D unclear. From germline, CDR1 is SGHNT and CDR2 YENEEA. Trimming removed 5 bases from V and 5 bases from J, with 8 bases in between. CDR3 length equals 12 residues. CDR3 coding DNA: TGTGCCAGCAGCCTCCCGGGAGATACGCAGTATTTT. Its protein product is CASSLPGDTQYF.

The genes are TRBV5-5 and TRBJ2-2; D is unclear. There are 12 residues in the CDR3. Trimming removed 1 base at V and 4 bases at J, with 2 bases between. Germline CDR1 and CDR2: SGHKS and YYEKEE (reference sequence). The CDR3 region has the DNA TGTGCCAGCAGCTTGAGCACCGGGGAGCTGTTTTTT. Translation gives CASSLSTGELFF.

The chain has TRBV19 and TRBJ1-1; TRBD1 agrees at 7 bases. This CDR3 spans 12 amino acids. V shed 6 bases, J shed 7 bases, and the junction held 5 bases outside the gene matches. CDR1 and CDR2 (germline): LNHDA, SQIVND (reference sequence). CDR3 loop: CASSIGDSEAFF. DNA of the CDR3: TGTGCCAGTAGCATTGGGGACAGTGAAGCTTTCTTT.

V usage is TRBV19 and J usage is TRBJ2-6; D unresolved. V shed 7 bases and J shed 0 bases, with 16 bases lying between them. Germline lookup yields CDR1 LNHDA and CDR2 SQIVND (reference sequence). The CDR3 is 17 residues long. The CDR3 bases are TGTGCCAGTACTGGCCTGGGCCTAAACTCTGGGGCCAACGTCCTGACTTTC. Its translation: CASTGLGLNSGANVLTF.

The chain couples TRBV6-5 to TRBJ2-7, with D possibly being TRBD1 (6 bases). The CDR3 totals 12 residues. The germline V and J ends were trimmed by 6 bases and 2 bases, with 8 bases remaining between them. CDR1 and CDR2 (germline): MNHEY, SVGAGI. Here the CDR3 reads CASRQGPYEQYF. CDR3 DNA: TGTGCCAGCAGACAGGGACCCTACGAGCAGTACTTC.

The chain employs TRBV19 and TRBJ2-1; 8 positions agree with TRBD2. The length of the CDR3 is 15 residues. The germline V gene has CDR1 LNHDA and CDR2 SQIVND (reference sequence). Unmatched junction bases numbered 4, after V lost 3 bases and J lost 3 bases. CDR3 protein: CASSMIAGLYNEQFF. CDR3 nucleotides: TGTGCCAGTAGTATGATAGCGGGGCTCTACAATGAGCAGTTCTTC.

The DNA of the CDR3 is TGTGCCAGCAGCCAACTACAACGGGGACTTATCACAGATACGCAGTATTTT. This encodes CASSQLQRGLITDTQYF. This chain joins TRBV4-2 and TRBJ2-3; TRBD2 might be the D (6 bases). V lost 2 bases and J lost 2, with 17 bases in between. Germline V gene lookup returns CDR1 LGHNA and CDR2 YNFKEQ. This CDR3 contains 17 residues.

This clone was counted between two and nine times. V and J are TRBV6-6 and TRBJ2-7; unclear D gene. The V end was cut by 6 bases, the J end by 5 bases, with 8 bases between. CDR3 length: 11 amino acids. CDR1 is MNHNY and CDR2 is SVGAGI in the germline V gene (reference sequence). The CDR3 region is CASSLGNEQYF. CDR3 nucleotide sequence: TGTGCCAGCAGCCTAGGAAACGAGCAGTACTTC.

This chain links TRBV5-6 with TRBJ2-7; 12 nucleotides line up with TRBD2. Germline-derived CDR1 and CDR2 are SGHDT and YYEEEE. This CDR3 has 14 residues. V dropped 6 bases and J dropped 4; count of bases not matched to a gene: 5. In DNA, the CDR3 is TGTGCCAGCACCGGACTAGCGGGGATTTACGAGCAGTACTTC. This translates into CASTGLAGIYEQYF.

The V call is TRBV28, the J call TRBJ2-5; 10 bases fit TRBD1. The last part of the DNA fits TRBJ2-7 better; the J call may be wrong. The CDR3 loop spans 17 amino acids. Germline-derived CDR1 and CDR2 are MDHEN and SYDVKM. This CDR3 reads CASSFAPRGTGEGEQYF. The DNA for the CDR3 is TGTGCCAGCAGTTTCGCCCCAAGAGGGACAGGGGAAGGCGAGCAGTACTTC.

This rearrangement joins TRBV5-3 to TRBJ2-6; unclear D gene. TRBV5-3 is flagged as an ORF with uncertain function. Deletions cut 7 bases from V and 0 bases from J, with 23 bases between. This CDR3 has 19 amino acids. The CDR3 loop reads CARAWRRAEKLSGANVLTF. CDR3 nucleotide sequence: TGTGCCAGAGCTTGGCGCCGGGCAGAAAAACTCTCTGGGGCCAACGTCCTGACTTTC.

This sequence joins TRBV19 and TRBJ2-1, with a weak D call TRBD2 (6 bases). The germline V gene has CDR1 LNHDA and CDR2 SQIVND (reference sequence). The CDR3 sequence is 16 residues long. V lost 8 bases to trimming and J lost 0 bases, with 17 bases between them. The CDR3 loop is CASRDLRGSSYNEQFF. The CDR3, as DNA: TGTGCCAGTCGAGATCTTCGGGGGAGCTCCTACAATGAGCAGTTCTTC. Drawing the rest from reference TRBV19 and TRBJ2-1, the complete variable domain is DGGITQSPKYLFRKEGQNVTLSCEQNLNHDAMYWYRQDPGQGLRLIYYSQIVNDFQKGDIAEGYSVSREKKESFPLTVTSAQKNPTAFYLCASRDLRGSSYNEQFFGPGTRLTVL.

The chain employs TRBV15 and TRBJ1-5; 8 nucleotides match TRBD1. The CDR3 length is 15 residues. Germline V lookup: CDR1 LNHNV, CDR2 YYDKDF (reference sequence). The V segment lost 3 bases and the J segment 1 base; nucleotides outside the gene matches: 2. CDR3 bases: TGTGCCACCAGCAGGGACAGGGTAAGCAATCAGCCCCAGCATTTT. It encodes CATSRDRVSNQPQHF.

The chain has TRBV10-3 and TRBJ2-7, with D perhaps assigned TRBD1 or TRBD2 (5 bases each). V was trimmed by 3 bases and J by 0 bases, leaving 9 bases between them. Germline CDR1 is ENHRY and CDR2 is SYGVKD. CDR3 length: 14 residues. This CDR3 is CAISDLGTSYEQYF. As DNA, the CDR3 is TGTGCCATCAGTGACCTGGGGACCTCCTACGAGCAGTACTTC.

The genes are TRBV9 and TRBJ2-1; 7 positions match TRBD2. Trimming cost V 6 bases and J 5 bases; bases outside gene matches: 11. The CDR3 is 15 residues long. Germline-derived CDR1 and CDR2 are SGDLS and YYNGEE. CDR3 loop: CASTKAGRIDNEQFF. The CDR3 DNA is TGTGCCAGCACCAAAGCGGGGAGGATTGACAATGAGCAGTTCTTC. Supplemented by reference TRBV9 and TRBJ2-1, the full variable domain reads DSGVTQTPKHLITATGQRVTLRCSPRSGDLSVYWYQQSLDQGLQFLIQYYNGEERAKGNILERFSAQQFPDLHSELNLSSLELGDSALYFCASTKAGRIDNEQFFGPGTRLTVL.

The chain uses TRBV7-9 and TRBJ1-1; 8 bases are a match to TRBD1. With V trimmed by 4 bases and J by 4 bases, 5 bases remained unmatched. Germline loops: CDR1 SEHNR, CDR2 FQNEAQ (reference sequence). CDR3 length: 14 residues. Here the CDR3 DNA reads TGTGCCAGCAGCTCCCAGGGGGCTAGCACTGAAGCTTTCTTT. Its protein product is CASSSQGASTEAFF.

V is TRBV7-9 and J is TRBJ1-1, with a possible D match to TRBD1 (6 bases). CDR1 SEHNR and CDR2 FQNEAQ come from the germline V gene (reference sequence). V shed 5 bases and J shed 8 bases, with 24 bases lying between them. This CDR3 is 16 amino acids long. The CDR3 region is CASSPSSGGALMEAFF. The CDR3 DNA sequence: TGTGCCAGCAGCCCATCTTCCGGGGGCGCCTTGATGGAAGCTTTCTTT.

CDR3 DNA sequence: TGTGCCAGCAGCTTAGGGACAGTAAACGAGCAGTACTTC. Translated: CASSLGTVNEQYF. The chain employs TRBV11-2 and TRBJ2-7, with a weak D call TRBD1 (6 bases). With 1 base removed from V and 5 bases from J, the gap between germline ends came to 9 bases. Germline V gene sequence: CDR1 SGHAT, CDR2 FQNNGV. The CDR3 sequence is 13 residues long.

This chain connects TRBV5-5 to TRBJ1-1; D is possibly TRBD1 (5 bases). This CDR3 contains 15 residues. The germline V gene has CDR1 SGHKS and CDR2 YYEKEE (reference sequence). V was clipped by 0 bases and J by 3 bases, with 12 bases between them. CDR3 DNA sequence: TGTGCCAGCAGCTTGGGGGCAGGGAGGGACACTGAAGCTTTCTTT. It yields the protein CASSLGAGRDTEAFF.